Presented here are 13 T cell receptor beta chains from one specimen sequenced in a study of CD8 T cells in ankylosing spondylitis. Study-wide results and caveats: Ankylosing spondylitis blood appeared to carry a characteristic TCR beta motif of roughly eight highly homologous variants.

TCRdb re-called the 5' RACE reads through MiXCR, storing one row per CDR3 protein. The profile shows some 700,000 distinct CDR3 sequences, around 19% of them singletons. Their target antigens are unknown. Sequencing input: blood, either unsorted or a sorted T cell fraction (not recorded which). These receptors all stem from a male donor with ankylosing spondylitis.

As regards this clonotype: The junction and the germline gene differ at one end; a read error may be behind it. The rearrangement uses TRBV27 and TRBJ1-5; the D gene is possibly TRBD1 (5 bases). Germline values: CDR1 MNHEY, CDR2 SMNVEV (reference sequence). The CDR3 is 15 residues long. The CDR3 region is CASSVKAGWFQAQHF. In nucleotides, the CDR3 is TGTGCCAGCAGTGTCAAGGCAGGGTGGTTTCAGGCCCAGCATTTT.

The chain couples TRBV20-1 to TRBJ2-1; D call uncertain. The V end lost 0 bases, the J end lost 6 bases, and 12 bases lay between the germline ends. Germline CDR1 DFQATT, CDR2 SNEGSKA (reference sequence). The CDR3 covers 14 residues. In DNA, the CDR3 is TGCAGTGCTAGAGATTGGCGGAGTTGCAATGAGCAGTTCTTC. Translated, it gives CSARDWRSCNEQFF.

This clonotype was counted a few times. The gene calls are TRBV2 and TRBJ1-1; D is unresolved. V lost 1 base and J lost 3, with 6 bases in between. Looked up from germline, CDR1 is SNHLY and CDR2 is FYNNEI. This CDR3 contains 13 residues. The CDR3, as DNA: TGTGCCAGCAGTGAAGAGGTGGACACTGAAGCTTTCTTT. This codes for CASSEEVDTEAFF. Looking up the rest from reference TRBV2 and TRBJ1-1 gives the full variable domain: EPEVTQTPSHQVTQMGQEVILRCVPISNHLYFYWYRQILGQKVEFLVSFYNNEISEKSEIFDDQFSVERPDGSNFTLKIRSTKLEDSAMYFCASSEEVDTEAFFGQGTRLTVV.

This clonotype was recorded a few times. The rearrangement links TRBV4-1 to TRBJ1-2; unclear D gene. This CDR3 contains 16 residues. The V end was cut by 0 bases, the J end by 0 bases, with 11 bases between. Germline V gene sequence: CDR1 MGHRA, CDR2 YSYEKL. The CDR3 nucleotides are TGCGCCAGCAGCCAAGATGGGCAGTCAGCTAACTATGGCTACACCTTC. Amino acids: CASSQDGQSANYGYTF.

The rearrangement joins TRBV4-2 to TRBJ1-2, with no clear D. This CDR3 has 13 residues. V gave up 0 bases and J gave up 4 bases, with 6 bases separating them. The germline gives CDR1 LGHNA, CDR2 YNFKEQ. Here the CDR3 reads CASSQESSYGYTF. The DNA of the CDR3 is TGTGCCAGCAGCCAAGAGTCGTCCTATGGCTACACCTTC.

This clonotype was counted between two and nine times. The rearrangement links TRBV6-1 to TRBJ2-6; tentatively, D is TRBD1 (6 bases). CDR1 MNHNS and CDR2 SASEGT come from the germline V gene. CDR3 length equals 16 residues. The V gene lost 6 bases and the J gene lost 0 bases, with 12 bases spanning the gap. The CDR3 region has the DNA TGTGCCAGCAGACAACAGGGCCCCTCTGGGGCCAACGTCCTGACTTTC. The encoded protein is CASRQQGPSGANVLTF.

This chain uses TRBV5-1 with TRBJ2-7, with 8 bases matching TRBD2. After removal of 9 bases from V and 2 bases from J, the junction contained 10 bases not matched to a gene. The CDR3 extends over 14 amino acids. Germline V lookup: CDR1 SGHRS, CDR2 YFSETQ. CDR3 in DNA: TGCGCCACCGGAACGGGAGGGGCCCCCTACGAGCAGTACTTC. Translated: CATGTGGAPYEQYF.

This clonotype has a single count. The chain combines TRBV7-3 with TRBJ2-1; 12 nucleotides line up with TRBD2. The V gene end was trimmed by 1 base and the J gene end by 8 bases; junction bases not matched to a gene: 9. The CDR3 is made up of 17 amino acids. CDR1 and CDR2 from the germline V gene are SGHTA and FQGTGA. CDR3 sequence (DNA): TGTGCCAGCAGCTTAAATCTAGCGGGAGGGTTGGAAGATGAGCAGTTCTTC. This codes for CASSLNLAGGLEDEQFF.

This clonotype was seen a few times. The rearrangement joins TRBV12-3 or TRBV12-4 to TRBJ1-6; tentatively, D is TRBD1 (5 bases). V was trimmed by 7 bases and J by 8 bases, leaving 12 bases between them. CDR3 length equals 13 residues. The CDR3 coding sequence is TGTGCCAGCACTCGGGGAGGGGATTCACCCCTCCACTTT. As protein: CASTRGGDSPLHF.

This clonotype was seen a few times. The V call is TRBV27, the J call TRBJ2-1; no reliable D call. This CDR3 is built from 16 residues. CDR1 and CDR2 (germline): MNHEY, SMNVEV (reference sequence). Trimming stripped 8 bases from V and 4 bases from J, with 21 bases between. The CDR3 here is CASGQSGDLVYNEQFF. CDR3 nucleotides: TGTGCCAGCGGCCAGAGTGGCGACCTTGTTTACAATGAGCAGTTCTTC.

The chain links TRBV3-1 to TRBJ1-6; D remains unclear. Germline V gene lookup returns CDR1 LGHDT and CDR2 YNNKEL (reference sequence). V lost 5 bases, J lost 0 bases, and 11 bases lay in between. There are 16 residues in the CDR3. As DNA, the CDR3 is TGTGCCAGCAGCAACGGGTACAGCTCCTATAATTCACCCCTCCACTTT. It codes for CASSNGYSSYNSPLHF.

The V and J genes are TRBV29-1 and TRBJ2-1, with 7 bases that match TRBD2. The CDR3 is 13 amino acids. With V trimmed by 6 bases and J by 3 bases, 5 bases remained unmatched. Per germline, CDR1 SQVTM and CDR2 ANQGSEA. The CDR3 spells CSVGLADYNEQFF. CDR3 in DNA: TGCAGCGTAGGGCTAGCGGACTACAATGAGCAGTTCTTC.

There are a few counts of this clonotype. The genes are TRBV15 and TRBJ2-7; D possibly corresponds to TRBD1 (5 bases). The length of the CDR3 is 16 residues. Trimming removed 0 bases from V and 6 bases from J, with 18 bases in between. The germline gives CDR1 LNHNV, CDR2 YYDKDF (reference sequence). The CDR3, as DNA: TGTGCCACCAGCAGAGATTCGGTTTTTGGGGCAGGCGAGCAGTACTTC. It codes for CATSRDSVFGAGEQYF.